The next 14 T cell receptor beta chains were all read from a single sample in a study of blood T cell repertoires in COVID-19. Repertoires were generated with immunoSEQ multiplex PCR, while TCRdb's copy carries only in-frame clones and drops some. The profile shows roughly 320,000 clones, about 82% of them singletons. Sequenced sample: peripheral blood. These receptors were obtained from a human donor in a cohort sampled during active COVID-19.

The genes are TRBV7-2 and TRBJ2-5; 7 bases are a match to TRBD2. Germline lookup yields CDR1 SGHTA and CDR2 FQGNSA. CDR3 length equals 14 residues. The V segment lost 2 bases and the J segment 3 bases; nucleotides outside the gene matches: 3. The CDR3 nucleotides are TGTGCCAGCAGCTTAAGCGGGACGAAAGAGACCCAGTACTTC. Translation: CASSLSGTKETQYF.

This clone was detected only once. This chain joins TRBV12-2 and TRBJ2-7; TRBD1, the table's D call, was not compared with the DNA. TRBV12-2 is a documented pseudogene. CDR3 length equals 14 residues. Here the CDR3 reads CASRSTTHSYEQYF. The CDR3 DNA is TGTGCAAGTCGCTCCACGACACACTCCTACGAGCAGTACTTC.

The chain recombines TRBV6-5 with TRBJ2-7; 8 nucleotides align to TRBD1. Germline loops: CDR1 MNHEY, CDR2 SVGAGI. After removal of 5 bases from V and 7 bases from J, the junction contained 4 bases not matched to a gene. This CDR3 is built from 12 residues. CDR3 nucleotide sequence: TGTGCCAGCAGTAGTACAGGGGGTGAGCAGTACTTC. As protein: CASSSTGGEQYF.

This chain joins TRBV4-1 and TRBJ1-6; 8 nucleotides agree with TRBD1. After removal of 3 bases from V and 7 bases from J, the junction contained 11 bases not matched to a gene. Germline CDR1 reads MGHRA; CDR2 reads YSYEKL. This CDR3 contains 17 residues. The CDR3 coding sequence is TGCGCCAGCAGCCACATTTATAGACAGGGGAAAAATTCACCCCTCCACTTT. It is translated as CASSHIYRQGKNSPLHF.

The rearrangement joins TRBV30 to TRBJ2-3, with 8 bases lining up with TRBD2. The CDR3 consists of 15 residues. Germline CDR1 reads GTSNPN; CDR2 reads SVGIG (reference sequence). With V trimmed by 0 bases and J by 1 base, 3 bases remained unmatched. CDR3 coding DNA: TGTGCCTGGAGTGTTCGGGGGGGACGCACAGATACGCAGTATTTT. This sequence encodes CAWSVRGGRTDTQYF.

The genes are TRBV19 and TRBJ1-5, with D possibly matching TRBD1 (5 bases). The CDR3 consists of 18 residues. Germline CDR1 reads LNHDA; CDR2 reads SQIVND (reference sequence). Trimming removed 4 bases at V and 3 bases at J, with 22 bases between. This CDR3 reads CASSTHVGGLVNNQPQHF. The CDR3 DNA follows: TGTGCCAGTAGTACGCACGTGGGGGGTCTGGTCAACAATCAGCCCCAGCATTTT. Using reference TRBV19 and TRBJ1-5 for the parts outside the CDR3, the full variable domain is DGGITQSPKYLFRKEGQNVTLSCEQNLNHDAMYWYRQDPGQGLRLIYYSQIVNDFQKGDIAEGYSVSREKKESFPLTVTSAQKNPTAFYLCASSTHVGGLVNNQPQHFGDGTRLSIL.

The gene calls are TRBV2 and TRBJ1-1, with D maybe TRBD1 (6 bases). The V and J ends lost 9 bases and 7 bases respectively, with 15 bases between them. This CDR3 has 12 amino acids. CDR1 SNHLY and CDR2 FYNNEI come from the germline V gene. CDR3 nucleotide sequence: TGTGCCAGACAATCAAGGACAGTTGAAGCTTTCTTT. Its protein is CARQSRTVEAFF.

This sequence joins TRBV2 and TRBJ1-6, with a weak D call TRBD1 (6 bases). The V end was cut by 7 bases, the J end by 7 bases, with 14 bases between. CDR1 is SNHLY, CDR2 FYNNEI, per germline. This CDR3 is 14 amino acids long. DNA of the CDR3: TGTGCCAGCATTAGTCAGGGGAACAATTCACCCCTCCACTTT. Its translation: CASISQGNNSPLHF.

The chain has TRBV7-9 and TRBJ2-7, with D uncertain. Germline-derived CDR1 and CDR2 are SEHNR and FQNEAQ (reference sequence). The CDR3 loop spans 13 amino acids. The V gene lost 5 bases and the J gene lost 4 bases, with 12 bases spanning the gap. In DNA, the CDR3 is TGTGCCAGCAGCACCCCCGCCGGTTACGAGCAGTACTTC. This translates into CASSTPAGYEQYF.

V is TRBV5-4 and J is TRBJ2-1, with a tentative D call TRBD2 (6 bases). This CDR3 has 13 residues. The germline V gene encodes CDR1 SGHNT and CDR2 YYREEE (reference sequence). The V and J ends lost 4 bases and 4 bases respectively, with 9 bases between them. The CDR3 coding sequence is TGTGCCAGCAGCCGCGGGGAATACAATGAGCAGTTCTTC. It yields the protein CASSRGEYNEQFF.

The CDR3 loop reads CASGDRASYEQYF. The CDR3 DNA reads TGTGCCAGCGGGGACAGGGCCTCCTACGAGCAGTACTTC. The chain recombines TRBV12-3 or TRBV12-4 with TRBJ2-7, with 9 bases lining up with TRBD1. Germline trimming cut 8 bases from V and 0 bases from J; bases unmatched to any gene: 2. This CDR3 comprises 13 residues.

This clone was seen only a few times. The CDR3 reads CATSDPRDRRYEQYF. The CDR3 DNA reads TGTGCCACCAGTGATCCCCGGGACAGGCGCTACGAGCAGTACTTC. The chain combines TRBV24-1 with TRBJ2-7; 8 positions match TRBD1. This CDR3 comprises 15 residues. The germline V gene encodes CDR1 KGHDR and CDR2 SFDVKD. The junction had 6 bases not matched to a gene; V was cut back by 3 bases and J by 3 bases.

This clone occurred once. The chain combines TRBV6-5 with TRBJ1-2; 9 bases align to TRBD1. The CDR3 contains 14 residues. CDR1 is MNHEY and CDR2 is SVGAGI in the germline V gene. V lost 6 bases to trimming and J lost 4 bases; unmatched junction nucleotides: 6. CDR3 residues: CASRRQGEVYGYTF. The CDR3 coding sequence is TGTGCCAGCAGGCGACAGGGGGAAGTCTATGGCTACACCTTC.

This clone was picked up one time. This chain's CDR3 is CASSQEESGIPYGYTF. For the CDR3, the DNA is TGTGCCAGCAGCCAAGAGGAGTCGGGAATCCCCTATGGCTACACCTTC. The V gene is TRBV3-1 (or the pseudogene TRBV3-2), the J gene TRBJ1-2; D call uncertain. CDR1 and CDR2 (germline): LGHDT, YNNKEL (reference sequence). V was clipped by 0 bases and J by 4 bases, with 15 bases between them. The CDR3 is 16 residues long.